This T cell receptor beta chain was found in a study of T cell clonotyping in hematopoietic cell transplantation. Study in general: Recipient samples before transplant were obtained post-cytoreduction.

Germline V lookup: CDR1 LGHNA, CDR2 YSLEER. The CDR3 consists of 16 residues. Trimming took off 0 bases at V and 3 bases at J, with 12 bases between the two ends. TCRdb's table, derived via immunoSEQ multiplex PCR, lists solely in-frame clones and lacks some. The top ten clones hold 15% to 17% of a sample with approximately 6,600 clones, about 97% of them seen once. The time point denotes: recipient sample about 28 days before transplant, after cytoreduction. In regard to this clone: The antigen remains unidentified.

Findings and caveats of the study: Graft donor and pretransplant recipient Inverse Simpson Index values predicted broader posttransplant TCR diversity. After transplant, recipient diversity fell while pathologically expanded clonotypes grew through day 180. Cells were unsorted, so CD4 and CD8 contributions were not separated.

The sequencing here drew on peripheral blood mononuclear cells, taken before stem cell transplant. V is TRBV4-3 and J is TRBJ1-5; D is unclear. This clonotype was obtained from a man between 65 and 79 years old with acute myeloid leukemia. Some clones in this sample may be carry-over from other donors' samples. This chain's CDR3 is CASSQEISLLNQPQHF. The CDR3 DNA is TGCGCCAGCAGCCAAGAAATCTCCCTCCTCAATCAGCCCCAGCATTTT.